This TCR beta chain was documented in a study of OX40 agonist ivuxolimab in advanced cancers. The wider study: It was permissible to have had prior anti-PD-1, anti-PD-L1 or anti-CTLA-4 therapy, and 40% had some.

The assay was immunoSEQ multiplex PCR, and TCRdb's table has in-frame clones only and misses some. The table has 75,000 to 90,000 clones, about 89% seen once. Blood was sampled at baseline, cycle 4 day 1, and cycle 7 day 1. The CDR3 is made up of 14 amino acids. Germline CDR1 SGHRS, CDR2 YFSETQ. Between the trimmed V and J ends, which lost 4 bases and 5 bases, there was a span of 14 bases. V and J are TRBV5-1 and TRBJ2-3, with a possible D match to TRBD2 (5 bases). Sequencing was performed on CD4+ or CD8+ T cells sorted from blood, taken in a trial of the OX40 agonist ivuxolimab. This clonotype was obtained from an adult with an advanced solid tumor such as melanoma, head and neck, liver or kidney cancer. In nucleotides, the CDR3 is TGCGCCAGCAGCCATACAACCGGGAAAGATACGCAGTATTTT. Its protein product is CASSHTTGKDTQYF.